This passage covers 3 T cell receptor beta chains from one sample sequenced in a study of cytomegalovirus exposure and HLA in healthy donors. The PCR made use of 60 Vbeta and 13 Jbeta primers. Using immunoSEQ multiplex PCR, the repertoire was profiled, and TCRdb retains in-frame clones only, with some absent. Of over 150,000 clones in the sample, more than 80% are singletons; the top ten hold less than 15%. Sequenced material: PBMCs. The origin of the receptors is a woman between 50 and 59 years old in good health and CMV-seronegative.

Remarks on this clone: The same CDR3 arises from other DNA sequences in this sample as well. This chain joins TRBV5-1 and TRBJ1-2; TRBD1 matches 9 bases. Per germline, CDR1 SGHRS and CDR2 YFSETQ. V shed 4 bases, J shed 6 bases, and the junction held 4 bases outside the gene matches. This CDR3 spans 13 amino acids. CDR3 amino acids: CASSPGQGHGYTF. CDR3 DNA: TGCGCCAGCAGCCCGGGACAGGGACATGGCTACACCTTC.

The chain uses TRBV15 and TRBJ2-1; TRBD2 agrees at 8 bases. The CDR3 consists of 13 residues. V trimming: 0 bases; J trimming: 14 bases; junction bases outside the gene matches: 6. Germline CDR1 reads LNHNV; CDR2 reads YYDKDF (reference sequence). CDR3 amino acids: CATSRDLAGGKFF. CDR3 bases: TGTGCCACCAGCAGAGATCTCGCGGGGGGTAAGTTCTTC.

The chain links TRBV6-5 to TRBJ1-2, with 9 bases matching TRBD1. Germline V gene sequence: CDR1 MNHEY, CDR2 SVGAGI. V dropped 4 bases and J dropped 5; count of bases not matched to a gene: 8. The CDR3 has 15 amino acids. For the CDR3, the DNA is TGTGCCAGCAGTTCTTTACAGGGGGCGCGATATGGCTACACCTTC. It codes for CASSSLQGARYGYTF.